This T cell receptor (beta chain) was retrieved from a study of T cell repertoires in cytomegalovirus infection. Notes on the study in general: Cumulated frequencies of public TCR beta families served to identify carriers of CMV plus the relevant HLA.

For this clonotype: Antigen: not known.

V was clipped by 6 bases and J by 6 bases; unmatched bases: 8. Germline values: CDR1 MNHEY, CDR2 SVGAGI. The CDR3 extends over 13 amino acids. TCRdb passed the reads through MiXCR, listing each CDR3 protein once. Of some 700,000 distinct CDR3 sequences detected, roughly 36% appear once; the ten largest clones hold about 18%. The V gene is TRBV6-5, the J gene TRBJ2-7, with 7 bases lining up with TRBD1. The starting material was cultured PBMCs, obtained from culture after CMV antigen stimulation. This TCR derives from a human donor in good health (CMV status not recorded). Some clones in this sample may be carry-over from other donors' samples. Written as DNA, the CDR3 is TGTGCCAGCAGCGGACAGGCTCGGACCGAGCAGTACTTC. The encoded protein is CASSGQARTEQYF.